The 3 T cell receptor beta chains below come from one sample, sequenced in a study of graft-versus-host responses after intestinal transplantation. Assay used: immunoSEQ multiplex PCR; TCRdb lists only in-frame clones, some missing. Of about 10,000 clones listed, 31% are singletons. Sample: alloreactive CD4+ T cells from a mixed lymphocyte reaction culture, taken before transplantation. Specified subset: CFSE-low proliferating T cells sorted from roughly six-day pre-transplant mixed lymphocyte reaction (GvH or HvG direction). Receptors were obtained from a human patient who was an organ donor for intestinal transplantation.

This clone was counted a few times. The V call is TRBV7-9, the J call TRBJ1-1; TRBD1 is a possible D gene (6 bases). Germline-derived CDR1 and CDR2 are SEHNR and FQNEAQ (reference sequence). Trimming left V 5 bases short and J 2 bases short, with 15 bases between. This CDR3 is 15 amino acids long. The CDR3 DNA reads TGTGCCAGCAGCGTACCCAGGGGTATCAACACTGAAGCTTTCTTT. Its translation: CASSVPRGINTEAFF.

This clone came up a few times. This CDR3 is CASSSQPRRDTEAFF. CDR3 DNA: TGTGCCAGCAGCTCCCAACCCCGGCGGGACACTGAAGCTTTCTTT. The rearrangement uses TRBV7-2 and TRBJ1-1; D is undetermined. Germline V gene data show CDR1 as SGHTA and CDR2 as FQGNSA. V was shortened by 4 bases and J by 3 bases, with 15 bases between the two germline ends. The CDR3 spans 15 residues.

The chain carries TRBV10-3 and TRBJ2-1, with D possibly being TRBD2 (6 bases). Germline V lookup: CDR1 ENHRY, CDR2 SYGVKD. Trimming shortened V by 4 bases and J by 10 bases, and 11 bases separated the two germline ends. The CDR3 totals 12 residues. Here the CDR3 reads CAISGPGGEQFF. The CDR3 DNA sequence: TGTGCCATCAGTGGGCCCGGAGGGGAGCAGTTCTTC.